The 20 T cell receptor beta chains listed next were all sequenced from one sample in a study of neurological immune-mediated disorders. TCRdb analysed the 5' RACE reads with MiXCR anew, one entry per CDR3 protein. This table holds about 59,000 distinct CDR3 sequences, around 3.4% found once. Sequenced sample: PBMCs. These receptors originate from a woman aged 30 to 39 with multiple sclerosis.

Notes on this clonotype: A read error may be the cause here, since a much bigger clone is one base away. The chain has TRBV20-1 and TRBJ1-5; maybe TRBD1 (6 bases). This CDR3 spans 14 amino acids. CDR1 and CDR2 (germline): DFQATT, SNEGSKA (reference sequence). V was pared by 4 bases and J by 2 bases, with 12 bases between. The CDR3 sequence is CSATDSDGNQPQHF. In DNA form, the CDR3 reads TGCAGTGCTACGGACAGTGATGGCAATCAGCCCCAGCATTTT.

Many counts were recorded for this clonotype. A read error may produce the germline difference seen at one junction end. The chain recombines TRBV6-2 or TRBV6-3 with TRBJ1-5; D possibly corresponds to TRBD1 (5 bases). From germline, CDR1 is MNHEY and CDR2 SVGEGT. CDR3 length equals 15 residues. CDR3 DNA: TGTGCCAGCAGCCGGGACCCCGTTTCCAATCAGCCCCAGAATTTT. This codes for CASSRDPVSNQPQNF.

CDR3 DNA sequence: TGTGCCAGCAGCCAAGGAATAGCGAGGGAAATTCAGTACTTC. This translates into CASSQGIAREIQYF. The chain carries TRBV7-2 and TRBJ2-4; maybe TRBD2 (5 bases). The CDR3 has 14 residues. CDR1 is SGHTA and CDR2 is FQGNSA in the germline V gene. Trimming shortened V by 5 bases and J by 10 bases, and 18 bases separated the two germline ends.

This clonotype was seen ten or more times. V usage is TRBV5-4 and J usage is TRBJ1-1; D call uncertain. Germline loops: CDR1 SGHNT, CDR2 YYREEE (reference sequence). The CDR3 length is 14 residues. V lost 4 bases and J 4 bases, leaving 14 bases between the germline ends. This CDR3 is CASSPAAMGTEAFF. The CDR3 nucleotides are TGTGCCAGCAGCCCGGCGGCGATGGGCACTGAAGCTTTCTTT.

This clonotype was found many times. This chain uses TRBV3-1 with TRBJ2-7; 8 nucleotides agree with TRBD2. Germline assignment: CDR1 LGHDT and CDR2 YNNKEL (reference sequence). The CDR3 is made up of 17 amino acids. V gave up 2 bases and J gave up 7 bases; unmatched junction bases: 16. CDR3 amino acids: CASSQTQWIGGAEEQYF. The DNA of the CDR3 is TGTGCCAGCAGCCAAACGCAGTGGATCGGGGGGGCGGAAGAGCAGTACTTC.

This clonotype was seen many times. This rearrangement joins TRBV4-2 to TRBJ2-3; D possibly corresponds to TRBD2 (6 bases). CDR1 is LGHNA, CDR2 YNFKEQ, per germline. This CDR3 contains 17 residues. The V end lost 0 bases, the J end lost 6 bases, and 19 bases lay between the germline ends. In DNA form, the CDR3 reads TGTGCCAGCAGCCAAGACCCCCACTACTTTGGGGGGGATACGCAGTATTTT. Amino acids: CASSQDPHYFGGDTQYF.

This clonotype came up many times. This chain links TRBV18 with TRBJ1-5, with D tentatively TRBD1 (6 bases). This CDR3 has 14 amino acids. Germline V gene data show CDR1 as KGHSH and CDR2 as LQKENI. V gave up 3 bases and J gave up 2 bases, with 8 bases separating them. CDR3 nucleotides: TGTGCCAGCTCACCCGAGGGGGGCAATCAGCCCCAGCATTTT. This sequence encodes CASSPEGGNQPQHF.

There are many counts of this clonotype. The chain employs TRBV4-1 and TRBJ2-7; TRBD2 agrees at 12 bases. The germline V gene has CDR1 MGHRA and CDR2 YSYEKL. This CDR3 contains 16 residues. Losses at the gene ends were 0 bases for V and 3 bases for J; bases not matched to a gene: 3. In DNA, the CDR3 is TGCGCCAGCAGCCAAGATGGGGGACTAGCGGGCTACGAGCAGTACTTC. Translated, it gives CASSQDGGLAGYEQYF.

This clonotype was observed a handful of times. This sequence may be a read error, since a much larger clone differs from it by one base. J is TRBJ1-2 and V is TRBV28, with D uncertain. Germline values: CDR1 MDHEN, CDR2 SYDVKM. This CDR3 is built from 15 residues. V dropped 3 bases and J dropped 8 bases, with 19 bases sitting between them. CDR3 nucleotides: TGTGCCAGCAGTTTCCCTCCCCCTACGCATAACGGCTACACCTTC. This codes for CASSFPPPTHNGYTF.

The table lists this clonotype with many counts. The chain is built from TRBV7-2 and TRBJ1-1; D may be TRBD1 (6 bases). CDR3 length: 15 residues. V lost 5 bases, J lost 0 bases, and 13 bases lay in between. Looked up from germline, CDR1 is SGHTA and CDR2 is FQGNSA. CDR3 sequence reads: CASSLRTGLNTEAFF. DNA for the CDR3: TGTGCCAGCAGCCTGAGAACAGGGTTGAACACTGAAGCTTTCTTT.

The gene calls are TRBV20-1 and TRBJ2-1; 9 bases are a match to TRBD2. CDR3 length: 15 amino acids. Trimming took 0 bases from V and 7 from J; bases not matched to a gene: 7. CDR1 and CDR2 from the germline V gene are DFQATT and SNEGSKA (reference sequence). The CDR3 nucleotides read TGCAGTGCTAGAGATGGCGGGAGGGCTGGTAATGAGCAGTTCTTC. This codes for CSARDGGRAGNEQFF.

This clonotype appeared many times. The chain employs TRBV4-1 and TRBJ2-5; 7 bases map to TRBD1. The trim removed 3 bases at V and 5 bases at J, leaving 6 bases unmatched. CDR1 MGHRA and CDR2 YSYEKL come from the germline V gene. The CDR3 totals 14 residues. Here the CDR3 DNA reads TGCGCCAGCAGCCAGACAGGGATTGATGAGACCCAGTACTTC. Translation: CASSQTGIDETQYF.

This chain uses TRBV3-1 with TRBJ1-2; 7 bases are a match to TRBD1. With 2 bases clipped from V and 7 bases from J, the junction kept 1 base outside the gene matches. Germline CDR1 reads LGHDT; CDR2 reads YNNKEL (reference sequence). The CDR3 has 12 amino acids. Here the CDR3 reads CASSQNRGGYTF. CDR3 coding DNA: TGTGCCAGCAGCCAAAACAGGGGTGGCTACACCTTC.

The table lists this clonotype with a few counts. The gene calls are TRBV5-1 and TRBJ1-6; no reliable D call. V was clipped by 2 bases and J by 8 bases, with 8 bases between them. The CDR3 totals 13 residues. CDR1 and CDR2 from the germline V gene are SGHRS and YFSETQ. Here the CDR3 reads CASSFTSYSPLHF. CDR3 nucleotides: TGCGCCAGCAGCTTTACCAGCTATTCACCCCTCCACTTT.

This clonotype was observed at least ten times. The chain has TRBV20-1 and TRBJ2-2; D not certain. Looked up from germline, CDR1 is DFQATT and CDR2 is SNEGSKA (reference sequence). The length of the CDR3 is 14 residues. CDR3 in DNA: TGCAGCGCCCCGCTCCGGGCAAACACCGGGGAGCTGTTTTTT. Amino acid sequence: CSAPLRANTGELFF.

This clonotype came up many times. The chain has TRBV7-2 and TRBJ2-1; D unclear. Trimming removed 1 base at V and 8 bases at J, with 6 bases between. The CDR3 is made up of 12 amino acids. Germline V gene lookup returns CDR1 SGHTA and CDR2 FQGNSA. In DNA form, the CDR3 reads TGTGCCAGCAGCTTAGATATCCATGAGCAGTTCTTC. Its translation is CASSLDIHEQFF.

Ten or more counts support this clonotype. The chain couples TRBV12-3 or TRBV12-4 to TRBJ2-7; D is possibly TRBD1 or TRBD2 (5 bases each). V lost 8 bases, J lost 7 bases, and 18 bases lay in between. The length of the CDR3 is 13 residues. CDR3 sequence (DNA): TGTGCCAGCTCCCCGGGGCGCTGGGATGAGCAGTACTTC. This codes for CASSPGRWDEQYF.

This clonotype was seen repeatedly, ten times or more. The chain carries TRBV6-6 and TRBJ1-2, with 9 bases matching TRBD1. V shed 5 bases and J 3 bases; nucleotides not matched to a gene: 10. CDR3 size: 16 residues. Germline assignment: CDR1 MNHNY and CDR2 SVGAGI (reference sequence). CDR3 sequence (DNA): TGTGCCAGCAGTACCACCGCGGGACAGGGATACTATGGCTACACCTTC. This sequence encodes CASSTTAGQGYYGYTF.

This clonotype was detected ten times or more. The CDR3 loop is CASSLARNEQFF. CDR3 bases: TGTGCCAGCAGCTTAGCTCGCAATGAGCAGTTCTTC. V usage is TRBV7-6 and J usage is TRBJ2-1, with D unresolved. This CDR3 has 12 residues. V dropped 0 bases and J dropped 6 bases, with 3 bases sitting between them. The germline V gene has CDR1 SGHVS and CDR2 FNYEAQ.

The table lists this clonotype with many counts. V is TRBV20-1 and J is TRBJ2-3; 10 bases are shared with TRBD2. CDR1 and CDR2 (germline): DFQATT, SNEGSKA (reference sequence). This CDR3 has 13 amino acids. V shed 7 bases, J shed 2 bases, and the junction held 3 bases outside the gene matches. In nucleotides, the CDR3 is TGCAGTGGGACTAGCGGATACACAGATACGCAGTATTTT. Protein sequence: CSGTSGYTDTQYF.